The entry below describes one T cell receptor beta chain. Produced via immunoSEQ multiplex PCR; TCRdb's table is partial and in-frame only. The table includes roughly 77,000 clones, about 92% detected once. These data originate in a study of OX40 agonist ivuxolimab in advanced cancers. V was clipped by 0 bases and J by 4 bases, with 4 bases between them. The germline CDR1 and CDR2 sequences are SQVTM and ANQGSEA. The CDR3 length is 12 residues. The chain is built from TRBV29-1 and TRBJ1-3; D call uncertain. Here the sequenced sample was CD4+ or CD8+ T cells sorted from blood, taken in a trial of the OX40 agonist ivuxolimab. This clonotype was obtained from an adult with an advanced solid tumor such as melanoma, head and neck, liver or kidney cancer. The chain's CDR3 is CSVEEYGNTIYF. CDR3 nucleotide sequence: TGCAGCGTTGAAGAATACGGAAACACCATATATTTT.